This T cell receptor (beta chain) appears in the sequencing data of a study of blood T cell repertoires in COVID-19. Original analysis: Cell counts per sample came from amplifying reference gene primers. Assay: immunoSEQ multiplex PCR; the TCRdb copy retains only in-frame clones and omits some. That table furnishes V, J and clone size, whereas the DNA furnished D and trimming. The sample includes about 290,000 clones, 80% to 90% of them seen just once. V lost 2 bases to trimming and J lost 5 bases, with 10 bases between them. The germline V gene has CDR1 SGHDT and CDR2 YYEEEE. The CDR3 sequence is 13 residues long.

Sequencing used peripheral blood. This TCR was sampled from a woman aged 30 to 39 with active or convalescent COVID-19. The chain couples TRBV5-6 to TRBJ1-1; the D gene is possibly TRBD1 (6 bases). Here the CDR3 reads CASSFQGQTEAFF. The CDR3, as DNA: TGTGCCAGCAGCTTTCAGGGGCAGACTGAAGCTTTCTTT.